A selection of T cell receptor beta chains follows, all from one sample in a study of T cell changes during pregnancy in multiple sclerosis. Sequenced by immunoSEQ multiplex PCR; TCRdb stores in-frame clones only, minus some. Of about 22,000 clones listed, approximately 89% are singletons. Sequences were derived from CD4+ T cells from peripheral blood mononuclear cells, sampled after pregnancy. These receptor sequences come from a female donor in good health, enrolled as a control in a pregnancy study. Each CDR3 is given with its conserved first and last residue. Each record gives: D gene, V gene, clone size, J gene, CDR3 DNA, CDR3 protein. D genes are given only for firm matches. Expanded clones are given a class, and other clones once, few, many or no size at all.

D gene: TRBD2; V gene: TRBV4-2; clone size: NA; J gene: TRBJ2-2; CDR3 DNA: TGTGCCAGCAGCCACGGACTAGCGGTTGCCGGGGAGCTGTTTTTT; CDR3 protein: CASSHGLAVAGELFF
D gene: NA; V gene: TRBV2; clone size: NA; J gene: TRBJ1-1; CDR3 DNA: TGTGCCAGCACCCCGGGACTACAAAAAGCTTTCTTT; CDR3 protein: CASTPGLQKAFF
D gene: NA; V gene: TRBV10-1; clone size: few; J gene: TRBJ1-1; CDR3 DNA: TGCGCCAGCAGTGAGTCGAAGTCCCCAGGGCGGCGGAGTAACACTGAAGCTTTCTTT; CDR3 protein: CASSESKSPGRRSNTEAFF
D gene: TRBD1; V gene: TRBV19; clone size: NA; J gene: TRBJ2-2; CDR3 DNA: TGTGCCAGTAGTCCACGCACAGGGGGCACCGGGGAGCTGTTTTTT; CDR3 protein: CASSPRTGGTGELFF
D gene: NA; V gene: TRBV10-3; clone size: NA; J gene: TRBJ1-5; CDR3 DNA: TGTGCCATCAGTGAAGACAGCCGCGGCAATCAGCCCCAGCATTTT; CDR3 protein: CAISEDSRGNQPQHF
D gene: TRBD1; V gene: TRBV7-3; clone size: NA; J gene: TRBJ2-5; CDR3 DNA: TGTGCCAGCAGCTTATCGGGACAGGGCGGGGAGACCCAGTACTTC; CDR3 protein: CASSLSGQGGETQYF
D gene: NA; V gene: TRBV18; clone size: NA; J gene: TRBJ2-1; CDR3 DNA: TGTGCCAGCTCATTAAGCCAGGGTACTACTCGGGATGAGCAGTTCTTC; CDR3 protein: CASSLSQGTTRDEQFF
D gene: TRBD2; V gene: TRBV7-3; clone size: NA; J gene: TRBJ2-1; CDR3 DNA: TGTGCCAGCAGCCCGACTAGCGGGAGTTACAATGAGCAGTTCTTC; CDR3 protein: CASSPTSGSYNEQFF
D gene: NA; V gene: TRBV5-4; clone size: NA; J gene: TRBJ2-7; CDR3 DNA: TGTGCCAGCAGCTCCTGGGGGGGGCAGGGCTACGAGCAGTACTTC; CDR3 protein: CASSSWGGQGYEQYF
D gene: TRBD1; V gene: TRBV2; clone size: NA; J gene: TRBJ2-3; CDR3 DNA: TGTGCCAGCAGGGGAGGACAGGGCTCAGATACGCAGTATTTT; CDR3 protein: CASRGGQGSDTQYF
D gene: NA; V gene: TRBV10-3; clone size: NA; J gene: TRBJ1-6; CDR3 DNA: TGTGCCATCAGTGACAGCTCCTATAATTCACCCCTCCACTTT; CDR3 protein: CAISDSSYNSPLHF
D gene: NA; V gene: TRBV7-3; clone size: NA; J gene: TRBJ2-5; CDR3 DNA: TGTGCCAGCAGGTCGACAGGCCAAGAGACCCAGTACTTC; CDR3 protein: CASRSTGQETQYF
D gene: NA; V gene: TRBV5-4; clone size: NA; J gene: TRBJ1-2; CDR3 DNA: TGTGCCAGCAGCTTAACGGGGCGGACAGATGGCTACACCTTC; CDR3 protein: CASSLTGRTDGYTF
D gene: NA; V gene: TRBV19; clone size: NA; J gene: TRBJ1-2; CDR3 DNA: TGTGCCAGTAGTATCGCAGGGGACTATGGCTACACCTTC; CDR3 protein: CASSIAGDYGYTF
D gene: TRBD1; V gene: TRBV4-2; clone size: NA; J gene: TRBJ2-5; CDR3 DNA: TGTGCCAGCAGCCGCACAGGGGATGAGAGAGAGACCCAGTACTTC; CDR3 protein: CASSRTGDERETQYF
D gene: NA; V gene: TRBV11-2; clone size: NA; J gene: TRBJ2-1; CDR3 DNA: TGTGCCAGCAGCGAACGGGCGAAGGGAGCTACTAACTACAATGAGCAGTTCTTC; CDR3 protein: CASSERAKGATNYNEQFF